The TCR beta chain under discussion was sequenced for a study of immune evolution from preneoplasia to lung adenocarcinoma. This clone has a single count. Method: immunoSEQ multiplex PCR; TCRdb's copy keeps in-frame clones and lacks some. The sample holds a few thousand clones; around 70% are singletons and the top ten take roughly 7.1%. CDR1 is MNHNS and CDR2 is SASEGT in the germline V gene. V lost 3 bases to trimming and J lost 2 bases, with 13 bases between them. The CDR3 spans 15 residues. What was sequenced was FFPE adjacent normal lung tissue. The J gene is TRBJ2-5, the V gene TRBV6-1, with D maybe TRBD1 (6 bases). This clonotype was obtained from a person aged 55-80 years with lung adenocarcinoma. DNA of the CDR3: TGTGCCAGCAGTGACATCAGGGGCGGACAAGAGACCCAGTACTTC. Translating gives CASSDIRGGQETQYF.